The 5 T cell receptor beta chains presented below share a single source sample, sequenced in a study of somatic mutations in cytotoxic T cells in rheumatoid arthritis. Profiled with immunoSEQ multiplex PCR; TCRdb holds only in-frame clones, not every one. The table has 6,500 to 9,000 clones, more than 65% seen once. Input material: CD8+ T cells sorted from blood. The receptors originated from an adult with rheumatoid arthritis.

By its share, this clone is large (0.1 to 1%). The chain carries TRBV2 and TRBJ2-1; no firm D call. CDR1 and CDR2 (germline): SNHLY, FYNNEI. V lost 1 base, J lost 9 bases, and 10 bases lay in between. This CDR3 comprises 13 residues. DNA of the CDR3: TGTGCCAGCAGTGAAGACCCGGTGGTTGAGCAGTTCTTC. Its translation is CASSEDPVVEQFF.

This sequence joins TRBV7-3 and TRBJ1-1, with 7 positions matching TRBD1. CDR3 length equals 13 residues. Germline lookup yields CDR1 SGHTA and CDR2 FQGTGA. The V segment lost 5 bases and the J segment 3 bases; nucleotides outside the gene matches: 3. The CDR3 DNA is TGTGCCAGCAGCCAAGGGGGCGACACTGAAGCTTTCTTT. Its translation: CASSQGGDTEAFF.

This clone was seen once. The rearrangement joins TRBV19 to TRBJ2-1; 7 nucleotides agree with TRBD2. Germline values: CDR1 LNHDA, CDR2 SQIVND (reference sequence). This CDR3 has 13 residues. The V gene end was trimmed by 6 bases and the J gene end by 7 bases; junction bases not matched to a gene: 6. CDR3 sequence: CASRAGNWNEQFF. DNA of the CDR3: TGTGCCAGTAGAGCGGGAAATTGGAATGAGCAGTTCTTC.

The DNA for the CDR3 is TGTGCCAGTAGTATAGATGGCGGCTCTGGGGCCAACGTCCTGACTTTC. Amino acids: CASSIDGGSGANVLTF. J is TRBJ2-6 and V is TRBV19, with D uncertain. Trimming stripped 0 bases from V and 0 bases from J, with 6 bases between. Germline V gene lookup returns CDR1 LNHDA and CDR2 SQIVND (reference sequence). The CDR3 sequence is 16 residues long.

The chain has TRBV5-6 and TRBJ1-1; TRBD1 agrees at 9 bases. J was trimmed by 5 bases and V by 4 bases; bases with no gene match: 6. The V gene's germline CDR1 is SGHDT and CDR2 YYEEEE. The CDR3 length is 14 residues. The CDR3 DNA sequence: TGTGCCAGCAGCAGAACAGGGGGCTGGACTGAAGCTTTCTTT. This encodes CASSRTGGWTEAFF.